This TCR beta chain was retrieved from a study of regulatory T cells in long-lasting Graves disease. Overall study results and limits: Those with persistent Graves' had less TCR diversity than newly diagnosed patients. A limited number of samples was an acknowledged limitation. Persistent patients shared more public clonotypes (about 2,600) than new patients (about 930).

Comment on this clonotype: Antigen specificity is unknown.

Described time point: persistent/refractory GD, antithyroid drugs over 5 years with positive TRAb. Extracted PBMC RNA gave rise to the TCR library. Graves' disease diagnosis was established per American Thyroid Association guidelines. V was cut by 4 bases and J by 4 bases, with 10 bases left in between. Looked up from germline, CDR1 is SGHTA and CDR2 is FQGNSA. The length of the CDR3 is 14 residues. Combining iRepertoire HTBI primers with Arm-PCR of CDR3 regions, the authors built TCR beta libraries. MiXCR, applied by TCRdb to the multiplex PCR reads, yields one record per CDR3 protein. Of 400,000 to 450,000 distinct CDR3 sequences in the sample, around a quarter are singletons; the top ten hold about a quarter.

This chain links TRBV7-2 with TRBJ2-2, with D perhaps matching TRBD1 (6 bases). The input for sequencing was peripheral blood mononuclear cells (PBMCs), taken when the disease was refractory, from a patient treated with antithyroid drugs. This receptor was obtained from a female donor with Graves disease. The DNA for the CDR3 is TGTGCCAGCAGCTGGGGACATTCCACCGGGGAGCTGTTTTTT. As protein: CASSWGHSTGELFF.